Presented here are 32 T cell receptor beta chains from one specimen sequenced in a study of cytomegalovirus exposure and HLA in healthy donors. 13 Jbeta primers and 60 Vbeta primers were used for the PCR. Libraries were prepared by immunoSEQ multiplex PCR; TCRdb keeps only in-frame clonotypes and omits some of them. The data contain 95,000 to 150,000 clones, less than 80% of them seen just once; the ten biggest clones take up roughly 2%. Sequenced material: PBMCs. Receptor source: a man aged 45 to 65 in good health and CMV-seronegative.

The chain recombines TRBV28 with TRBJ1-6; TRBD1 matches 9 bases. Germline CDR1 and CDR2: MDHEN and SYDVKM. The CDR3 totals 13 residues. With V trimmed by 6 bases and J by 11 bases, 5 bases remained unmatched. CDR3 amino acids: CASRGTGTTPLHF. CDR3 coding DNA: TGTGCCAGCAGGGGGACAGGGACGACACCCCTCCACTTT.

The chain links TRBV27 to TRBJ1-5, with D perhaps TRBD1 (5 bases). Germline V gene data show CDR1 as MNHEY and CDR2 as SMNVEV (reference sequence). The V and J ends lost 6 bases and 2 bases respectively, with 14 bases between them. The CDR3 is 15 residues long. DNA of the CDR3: TGTGCCAGCAGGATGGGGGGATGGGGCAATCAGCCCCAGCATTTT. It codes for CASRMGGWGNQPQHF.

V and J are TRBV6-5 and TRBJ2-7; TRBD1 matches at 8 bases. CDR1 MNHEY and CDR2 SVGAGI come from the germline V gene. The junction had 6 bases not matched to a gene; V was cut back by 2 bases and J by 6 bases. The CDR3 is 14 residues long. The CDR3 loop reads CASSYQAGGAEQYF. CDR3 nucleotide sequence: TGTGCCAGCAGTTACCAGGCAGGGGGCGCCGAGCAGTACTTC.

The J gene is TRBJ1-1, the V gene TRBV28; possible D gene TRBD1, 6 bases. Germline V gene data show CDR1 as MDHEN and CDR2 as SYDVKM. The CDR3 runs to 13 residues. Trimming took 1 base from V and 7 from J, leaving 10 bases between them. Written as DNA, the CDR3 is TGTGCCAGCAGTTTATTACAGGGCTTTGAAGCTTTCTTT. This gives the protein CASSLLQGFEAFF.

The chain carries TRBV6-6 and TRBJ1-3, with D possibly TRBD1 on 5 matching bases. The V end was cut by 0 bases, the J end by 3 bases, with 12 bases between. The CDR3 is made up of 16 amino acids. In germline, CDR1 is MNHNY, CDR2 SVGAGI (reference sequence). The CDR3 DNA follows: TGTGCCAGCAGTTACTCCAGGGAAGGGTATGGAAACACCATATATTTT. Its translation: CASSYSREGYGNTIYF.

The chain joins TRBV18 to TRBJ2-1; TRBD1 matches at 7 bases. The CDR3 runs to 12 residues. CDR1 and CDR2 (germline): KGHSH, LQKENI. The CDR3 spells CATEGAANEQFF. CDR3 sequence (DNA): TGTGCTACAGAGGGGGCCGCCAATGAGCAGTTCTTC.

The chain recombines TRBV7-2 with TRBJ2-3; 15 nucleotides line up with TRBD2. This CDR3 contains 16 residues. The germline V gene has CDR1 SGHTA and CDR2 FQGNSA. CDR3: CVTTPGLAGGLDTQYF. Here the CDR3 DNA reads TGTGTCACAACCCCGGGACTAGCGGGGGGCCTAGATACGCAGTATTTT.

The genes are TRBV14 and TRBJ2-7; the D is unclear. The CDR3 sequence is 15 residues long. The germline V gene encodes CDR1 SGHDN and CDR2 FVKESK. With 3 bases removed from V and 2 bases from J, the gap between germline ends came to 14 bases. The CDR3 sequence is CASSHGDRITYEQYV. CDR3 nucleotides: TGTGCCAGCAGCCATGGAGACCGAATAACCTACGAGCAGTACGTC.

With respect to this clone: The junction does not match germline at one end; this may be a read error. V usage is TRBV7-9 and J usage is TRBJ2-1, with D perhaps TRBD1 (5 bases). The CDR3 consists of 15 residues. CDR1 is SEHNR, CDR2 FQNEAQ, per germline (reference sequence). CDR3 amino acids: CSSSPTESSYNEQFF. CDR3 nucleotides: TGTTCCAGCAGCCCGACAGAAAGCTCCTACAATGAGCAGTTCTTC.

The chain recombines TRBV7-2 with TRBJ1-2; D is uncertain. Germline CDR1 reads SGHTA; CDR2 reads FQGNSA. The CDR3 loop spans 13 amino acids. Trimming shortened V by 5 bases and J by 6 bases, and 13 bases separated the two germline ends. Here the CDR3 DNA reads TGTGCCAGCAGCCAGGCGGGGATTGATGGCTACACCTTC. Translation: CASSQAGIDGYTF.

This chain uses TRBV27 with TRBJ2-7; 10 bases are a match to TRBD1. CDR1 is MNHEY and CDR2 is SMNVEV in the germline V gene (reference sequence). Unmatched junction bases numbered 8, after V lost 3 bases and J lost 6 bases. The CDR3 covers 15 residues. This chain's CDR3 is CASSFLPRTGGEQYF. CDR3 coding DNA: TGTGCCAGCAGTTTTTTGCCGAGGACAGGGGGCGAGCAGTACTTC.

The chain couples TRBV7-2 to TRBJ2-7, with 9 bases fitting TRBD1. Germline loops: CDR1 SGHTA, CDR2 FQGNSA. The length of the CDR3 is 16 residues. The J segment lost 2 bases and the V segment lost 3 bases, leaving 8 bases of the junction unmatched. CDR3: CASSFTGGAGAYEQYF. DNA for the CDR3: TGTGCCAGCAGCTTCACAGGGGGCGCAGGTGCCTACGAGCAGTACTTC.

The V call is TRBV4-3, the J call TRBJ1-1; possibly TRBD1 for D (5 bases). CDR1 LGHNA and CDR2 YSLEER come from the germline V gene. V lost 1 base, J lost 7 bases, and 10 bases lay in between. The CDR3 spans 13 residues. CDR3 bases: TGCGCCAGCAGCCAAGCCGGGGGTCGTGAAGCTTTCTTT. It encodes CASSQAGGREAFF.

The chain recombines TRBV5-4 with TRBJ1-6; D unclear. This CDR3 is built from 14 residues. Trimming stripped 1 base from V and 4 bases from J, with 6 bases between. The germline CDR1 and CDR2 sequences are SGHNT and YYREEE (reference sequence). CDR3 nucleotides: TGTGCCAGCAGCTTGTCAGATTATAATTCACCCCTCCACTTT. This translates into CASSLSDYNSPLHF.

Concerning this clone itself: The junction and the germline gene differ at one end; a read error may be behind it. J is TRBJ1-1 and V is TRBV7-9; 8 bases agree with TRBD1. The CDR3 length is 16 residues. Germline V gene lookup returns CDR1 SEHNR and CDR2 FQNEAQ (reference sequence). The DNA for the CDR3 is TGTTCCAGCAGCCACTCAGGGGGCGGTGGGGACACTGAAGCTTTCTTT. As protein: CSSSHSGGGGDTEAFF.

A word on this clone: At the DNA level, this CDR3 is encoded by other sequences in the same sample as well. The CDR3, as DNA: TGTGCCAGCAGTTCCGAGGAGCCCCAGCATTTT. This gives the protein CASSSEEPQHF. The chain joins TRBV28 to TRBJ1-5; D gene unclear. V dropped 4 bases and J dropped 8 bases, with 6 bases sitting between them. Germline CDR1 and CDR2: MDHEN and SYDVKM. The CDR3 covers 11 residues.

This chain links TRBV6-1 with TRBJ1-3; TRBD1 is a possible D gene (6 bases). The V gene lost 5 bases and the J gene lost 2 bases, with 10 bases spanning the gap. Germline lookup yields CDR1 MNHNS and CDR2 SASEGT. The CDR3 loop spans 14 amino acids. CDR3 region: CASSRQDPGNTIYF. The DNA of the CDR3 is TGTGCCAGCAGTCGACAGGATCCTGGAAACACCATATATTTT.

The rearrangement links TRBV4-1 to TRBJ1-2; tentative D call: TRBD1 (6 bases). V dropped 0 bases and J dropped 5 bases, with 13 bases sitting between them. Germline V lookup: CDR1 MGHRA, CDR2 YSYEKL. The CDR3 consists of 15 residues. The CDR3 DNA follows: TGCGCCAGCAGCCAAGAGAAACAGGGAACGTATGGCTACACCTTC. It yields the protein CASSQEKQGTYGYTF.

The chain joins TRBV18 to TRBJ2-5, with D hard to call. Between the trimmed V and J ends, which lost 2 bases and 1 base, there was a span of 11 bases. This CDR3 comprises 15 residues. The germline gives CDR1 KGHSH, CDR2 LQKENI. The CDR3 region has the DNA TGTGCCAGCTCACCAAACGCGGCGGTCCAAGAGACCCAGTACTTC. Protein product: CASSPNAAVQETQYF.

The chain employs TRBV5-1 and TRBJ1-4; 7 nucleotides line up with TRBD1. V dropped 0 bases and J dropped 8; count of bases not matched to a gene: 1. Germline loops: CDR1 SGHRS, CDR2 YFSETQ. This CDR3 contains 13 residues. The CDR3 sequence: CASSLGQGEKLFF. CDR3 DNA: TGCGCCAGCAGCTTGGGACAGGGAGAAAAACTGTTTTTT.

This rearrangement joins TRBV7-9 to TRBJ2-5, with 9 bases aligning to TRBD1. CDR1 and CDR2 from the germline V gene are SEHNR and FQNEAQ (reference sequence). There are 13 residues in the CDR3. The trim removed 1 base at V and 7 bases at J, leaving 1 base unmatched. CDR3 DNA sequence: TGTGCCAGCAGCTTAGGGACAGGGGCGACCCAGTACTTC. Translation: CASSLGTGATQYF.

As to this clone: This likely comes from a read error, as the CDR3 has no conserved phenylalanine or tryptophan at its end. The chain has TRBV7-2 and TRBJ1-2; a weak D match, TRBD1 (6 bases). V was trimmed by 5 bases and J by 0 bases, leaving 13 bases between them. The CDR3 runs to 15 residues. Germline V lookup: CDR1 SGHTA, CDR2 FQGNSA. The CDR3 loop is CASSQQGKSNYGYTL. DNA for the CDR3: TGTGCCAGCAGCCAACAGGGTAAATCTAACTATGGCTACACCCTC.

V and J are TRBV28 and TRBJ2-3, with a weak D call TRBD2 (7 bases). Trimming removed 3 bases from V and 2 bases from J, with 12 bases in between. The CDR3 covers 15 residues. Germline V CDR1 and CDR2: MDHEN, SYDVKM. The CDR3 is CASSFTGGLTDTQYF. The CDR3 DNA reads TGTGCCAGCAGTTTTACGGGGGGCCTCACAGATACGCAGTATTTT. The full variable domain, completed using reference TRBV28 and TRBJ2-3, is DVKVTQSSRYLVKRTGEKVFLECVQDMDHENMFWYRQDPGLGLRLIYFSYDVKMKEKGDIPEGYSVSREKKERFSLILESASTNQTSMYLCASSFTGGLTDTQYFGPGTRLTVL.

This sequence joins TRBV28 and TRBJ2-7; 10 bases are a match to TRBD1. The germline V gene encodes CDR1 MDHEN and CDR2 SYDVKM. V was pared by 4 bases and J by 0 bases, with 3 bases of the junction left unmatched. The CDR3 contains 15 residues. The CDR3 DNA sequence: TGTGCCAGCAGTTACGACAGGGGGCGCTCCTACGAGCAGTACGTC. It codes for CASSYDRGRSYEQYV.

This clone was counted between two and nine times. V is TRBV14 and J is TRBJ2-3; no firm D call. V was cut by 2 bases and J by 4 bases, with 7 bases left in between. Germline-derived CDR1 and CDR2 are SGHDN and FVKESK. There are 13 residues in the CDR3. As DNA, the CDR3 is TGTGCCAGCAGCCAACATCTAGCAGATACGCAGTATTTT. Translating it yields CASSQHLADTQYF.

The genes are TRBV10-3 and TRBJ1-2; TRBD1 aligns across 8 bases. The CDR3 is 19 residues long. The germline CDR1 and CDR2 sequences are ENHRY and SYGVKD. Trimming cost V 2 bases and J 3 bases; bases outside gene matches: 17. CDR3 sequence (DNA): TGTGCCATCAGTGAGATGTTGTCCAGGGGGCTCGCCGGGGACTATGGCTACACCTTC. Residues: CAISEMLSRGLAGDYGYTF.

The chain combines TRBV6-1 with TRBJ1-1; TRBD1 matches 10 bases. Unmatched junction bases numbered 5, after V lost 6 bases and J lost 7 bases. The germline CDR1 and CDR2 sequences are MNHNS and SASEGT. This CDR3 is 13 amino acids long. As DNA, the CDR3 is TGTGCCAGCAGCCGACAGGGGGCGGATGAAGCTTTCTTT. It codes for CASSRQGADEAFF.

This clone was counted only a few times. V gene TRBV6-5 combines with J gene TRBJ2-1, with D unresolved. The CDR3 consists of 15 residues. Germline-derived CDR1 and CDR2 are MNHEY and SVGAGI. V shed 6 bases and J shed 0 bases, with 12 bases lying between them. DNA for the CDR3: TGTGCCAGCAGCCCGCGACTTAGCTCCTACAATGAGCAGTTCTTC. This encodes CASSPRLSSYNEQFF.

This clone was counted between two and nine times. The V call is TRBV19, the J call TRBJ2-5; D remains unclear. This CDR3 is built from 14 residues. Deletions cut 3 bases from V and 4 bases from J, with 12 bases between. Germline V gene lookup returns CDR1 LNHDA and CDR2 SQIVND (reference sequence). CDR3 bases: TGTGCCAGTAGTATTTCCCAGGCTCTAGAGACCCAGTACTTC. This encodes CASSISQALETQYF.

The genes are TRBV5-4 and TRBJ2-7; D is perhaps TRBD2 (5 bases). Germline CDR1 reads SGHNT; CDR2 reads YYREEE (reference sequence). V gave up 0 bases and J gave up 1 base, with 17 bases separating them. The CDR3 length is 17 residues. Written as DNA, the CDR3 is TGTGCCAGCAGCTTGGGAACTTGGGGAGCCTTTTCCTACGAGCAGTACTTC. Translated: CASSLGTWGAFSYEQYF. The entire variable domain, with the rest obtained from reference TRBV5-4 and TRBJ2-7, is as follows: ETGVTQSPTHLIKTRGQQVTLRCSSQSGHNTVSWYQQALGQGPQFIFQYYREEENGRGNFPPRFSGLQFPNYSSELNVNALELDDSALYLCASSLGTWGAFSYEQYFGPGTRLTVT.

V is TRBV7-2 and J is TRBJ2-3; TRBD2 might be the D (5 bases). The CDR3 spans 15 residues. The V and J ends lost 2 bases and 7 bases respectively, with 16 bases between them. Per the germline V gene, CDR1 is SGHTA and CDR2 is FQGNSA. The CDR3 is CASSLSRLASNTQYF. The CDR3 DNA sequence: TGTGCCAGCAGCTTATCGAGGCTAGCTTCGAATACGCAGTATTTT.

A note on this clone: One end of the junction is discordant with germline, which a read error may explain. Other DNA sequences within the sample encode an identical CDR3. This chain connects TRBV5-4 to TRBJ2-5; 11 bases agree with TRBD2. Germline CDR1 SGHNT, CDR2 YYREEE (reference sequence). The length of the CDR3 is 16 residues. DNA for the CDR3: TGCGCCAGCAGCTTGACACTAGCGGGGGCCCAAGAGACCCAGTACTTC. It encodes CASSLTLAGAQETQYF.